This paragraph covers one T cell receptor beta chain sequence. No antigen is known for it. The source of the sample is a study of CD8 T cells in ankylosing spondylitis. Study-wide points: Disease-associated clones were CD8+ and fairly uncommon in peripheral blood. Clones tied to disease were said to be significantly enriched in matched ankylosing spondylitis synovial fluid. Roughly eight highly homologous variants formed a TCR beta motif that appeared characteristic of ankylosing spondylitis blood. Some of these motif variants have turned up before, in reports on reactive arthritis synovial fluid and blood.

Making use of molecular barcodes, quantitative 5'-RACE generated TCR beta libraries. MiXCR, run by TCRdb on the 5' RACE reads, gives a single entry per CDR3 protein. The table shows about 540,000 distinct CDR3 sequences, with over 9.5% occurring only once. The CDR3 is 11 amino acids. The germline V gene encodes CDR1 DFQATT and CDR2 SNEGSKA (reference sequence). Trimming shortened V by 0 bases and J by 13 bases, and 10 bases separated the two germline ends. The source is a male donor with ankylosing spondylitis. Sequencing was performed on blood, either unsorted or a sorted T cell fraction (not recorded which). The rearrangement links TRBV20-1 to TRBJ2-1; no clear D. The CDR3 loop is CSARDQLGQFF. The DNA of the CDR3 is TGCAGTGCTAGAGATCAGCTTGGACAGTTCTTC.